Each of the 10 T cell receptor beta chains below was sequenced from the same sample in a study of CD8 T cell repertoires and HIV-1 epitope variants. Profiling relied on immunoSEQ multiplex PCR, and the TCRdb table lists in-frame clones only, not all of them. The table has tens of thousands of clones, roughly 80% seen once. Sequences were obtained from uncultured baseline CD8+ T cells from peripheral blood mononuclear cells (PBMCs). These receptors were obtained from a male donor with HIV.

The chain links TRBV27 to TRBJ2-7; 12 bases align to TRBD2. This CDR3 has 16 amino acids. The germline gives CDR1 MNHEY, CDR2 SMNVEV (reference sequence). With V trimmed by 5 bases and J by 2 bases, 7 bases remained unmatched. The DNA for the CDR3 is TGTGCCAGCAGTACCACCGGACTAGCGGGAACCTACGAGCAGTACTTC. Encoded protein: CASSTTGLAGTYEQYF.

The chain couples TRBV5-6 to TRBJ2-5; TRBD1 is a possible D gene (5 bases). Trimming cost V 1 base and J 4 bases, with 20 bases left between them. There are 17 residues in the CDR3. In germline, CDR1 is SGHDT, CDR2 YYEEEE. The CDR3 DNA reads TGTGCCAGCAGCTTGTTGGTGCAGGGTACCACCCTAGAGACCCAGTACTTC. Protein sequence: CASSLLVQGTTLETQYF.

This clone turned up a few times. The J gene is TRBJ1-1, the V gene TRBV4-2; D may be TRBD1 (6 bases). The CDR3 is made up of 16 amino acids. Germline loops: CDR1 LGHNA, CDR2 YNFKEQ. Trimming took 5 bases from V and 1 from J, leaving 17 bases between them. As DNA, the CDR3 is TGTGCCAGCAGCAAAGGCAAACAGACAGGGAACACTGAAGCTTTCTTT. This sequence encodes CASSKGKQTGNTEAFF.

V and J are TRBV28 and TRBJ2-1; TRBD1 or TRBD2 may be the D gene (5 bases each). This CDR3 is built from 11 residues. Germline loops: CDR1 MDHEN, CDR2 SYDVKM. V was shortened by 5 bases and J by 10 bases, with 9 bases between the two germline ends. The CDR3 here is CASSIRDEQFF. The CDR3 DNA follows: TGTGCCAGCAGTATCCGGGACGAGCAGTTCTTC.

This rearrangement joins TRBV5-1 to TRBJ2-1; 15 bases match TRBD2. Trimming at V came to 4 bases and at J to 3 bases, leaving 5 bases not matched to a gene. Germline V CDR1 and CDR2: SGHRS, YFSETQ. The length of the CDR3 is 17 residues. The CDR3 sequence is CASSTGLAGGIYNEQFF. Written as DNA, the CDR3 is TGCGCCAGCAGCACGGGACTAGCGGGAGGTATCTACAATGAGCAGTTCTTC.

The sample holds many counts of this clone. This chain links TRBV29-1 with TRBJ1-4, with 9 bases lining up with TRBD1. From germline, CDR1 is SQVTM and CDR2 ANQGSEA. V was clipped by 6 bases and J by 7 bases; unmatched bases: 6. This CDR3 has 13 amino acids. CDR3 nucleotide sequence: TGCAGCGTCGTACAGGGGGCCGGTGAAAAACTGTTTTTT. It yields the protein CSVVQGAGEKLFF.

The chain employs TRBV7-2 and TRBJ1-6; D gene ambiguous. The germline CDR1 and CDR2 sequences are SGHTA and FQGNSA. Deletions cut 1 base from V and 8 bases from J, with 15 bases between. The CDR3 is 16 amino acids. The chain's CDR3 is CASSLEATGAYSPLHF. The CDR3 DNA is TGTGCCAGCAGCTTAGAGGCCACCGGCGCCTATTCACCCCTCCACTTT.

The chain carries TRBV27 and TRBJ1-2; weak D call: TRBD1 (6 bases). The CDR3 is 12 residues long. V lost 6 bases and J 8 bases, leaving 13 bases between the germline ends. Germline lookup yields CDR1 MNHEY and CDR2 SMNVEV (reference sequence). CDR3 protein: CASSQDRRGYTF. DNA for the CDR3: TGTGCCAGCAGCCAGGACAGAAGGGGCTACACCTTC.

This rearrangement joins TRBV5-1 to TRBJ2-1, with 8 bases matching TRBD2. Germline V gene sequence: CDR1 SGHRS, CDR2 YFSETQ. Losses at the gene ends were 1 base for V and 0 bases for J; bases not matched to a gene: 3. CDR3 length: 16 amino acids. For the CDR3, the DNA is TGCGCCAGCAGCTTGAGAACTAGCGGCTCCTACAATGAGCAGTTCTTC. Translation gives CASSLRTSGSYNEQFF.

The chain has TRBV5-1 and TRBJ2-2; D not resolved. Per germline, CDR1 SGHRS and CDR2 YFSETQ. CDR3 length: 17 amino acids. V was clipped by 5 bases and J by 0 bases, with 17 bases between them. The chain's CDR3 is CASRWGRPDPNTGELFF. The CDR3 coding sequence is TGCGCCAGCAGGTGGGGTCGACCTGACCCGAACACCGGGGAGCTGTTTTTT.